This passage covers 10 T cell receptor beta chains from one sample sequenced in a study of metastatic and nonmetastatic thyroid tumors. No treatment had been given to any patient before thyroid surgery. MiXCR was used by TCRdb to re-call the PCR reads. The sample carries roughly 57,000 clones, approximately 20% recorded once. Sequenced: blood. The receptor set was obtained from a female donor with papillary thyroid cancer or a benign thyroid nodule (not recorded which). Some clones in this sample may be carry-over from other donors' samples.

This clone occurred many times. Other DNA sequences of this sample code for an identical CDR3. The chain uses TRBV12-3 or TRBV12-4 and TRBJ1-4; possible D gene TRBD1, 5 bases. The CDR3 sequence is 14 residues long. Between the trimmed V and J ends, which lost 3 bases and 6 bases, there was a span of 11 bases. Here the CDR3 DNA reads TGTGCCAGCAGTTTTGGTGGGGGGGATGAAAAACTGTTTTTT. It is translated as CASSFGGGDEKLFF.

This clone was seen many times. This chain joins TRBV4-1 and TRBJ1-3; no definite D call. Between the trimmed V and J ends, which lost 1 base and 1 base, there was a span of 8 bases. This CDR3 region has 15 residues. Germline V gene sequence: CDR1 MGHRA, CDR2 YSYEKL. CDR3 protein: CASSQVGLSGNTIYF. CDR3 DNA: TGCGCCAGCAGCCAAGTGGGTCTATCTGGAAACACCATATATTTT.

Ten or more counts support this clone. The chain recombines TRBV28 with TRBJ2-2; 7 nucleotides align to TRBD2. V was clipped by 6 bases and J by 6 bases; unmatched bases: 19. The CDR3 runs 18 residues. Germline V CDR1 and CDR2: MDHEN, SYDVKM. The DNA of the CDR3 is TGTGCCAGCAGCCTCGGCGGGAGCCCCCTCGTCGGGGCCGGGGAGCTGTTTTTT. Protein product: CASSLGGSPLVGAGELFF.

As DNA, the CDR3 is TGCGCCAGCAGAGTGCGGCAGTACTCCTACGAGCAGTACTTC. Its translation is CASRVRQYSYEQYF. This sequence joins TRBV5-1 and TRBJ2-7; no clear D gene. Germline V gene data show CDR1 as SGHRS and CDR2 as YFSETQ. This CDR3 comprises 14 residues. V dropped 5 bases and J dropped 0 bases, with 12 bases sitting between them.

Many counts were recorded for this clone. The chain combines TRBV3-1 with TRBJ2-3; TRBD2 matches at 9 bases. J gave up 4 bases and V 4 bases, and 3 bases lay outside the gene matches. The CDR3 has 14 residues. CDR1 and CDR2 (germline): LGHDT, YNNKEL (reference sequence). The CDR3: CASSPGLAPDTQYF. CDR3 nucleotides: TGTGCCAGCAGCCCAGGACTAGCGCCAGATACGCAGTATTTT.

Comments on this clone: It may be a read error: a sequence one base away is much more abundant. The rearrangement uses TRBV25-1 and TRBJ2-2; D gene unclear. Germline V gives CDR1 MGHDK, CDR2 SYGVNS. V dropped 1 base and J dropped 0 bases, with 9 bases sitting between them. This CDR3 has 16 residues. The CDR3 sequence: CASSEFAISNTGELFF. The DNA for the CDR3 is TGTGCCAGCAGTGAATTTGCTATCTCGAACACCGGGGAGCTGTTTTTT.

The sample holds a few counts of this clone. A read error is possible here, since a much larger clone lies one base away. The CDR3 is CGVGTTGGTEQFF. CDR3 nucleotides: TGCGGCGTTGGAACAACAGGGGGTACTGAGCAGTTCTTC. The genes are TRBV29-1 and TRBJ2-1; TRBD1 matches at 8 bases. This CDR3 contains 13 residues. CDR1 is SQVTM and CDR2 is ANQGSEA in the germline V gene.

This clone was picked up many times. This rearrangement joins TRBV19 to TRBJ2-5; TRBD1 aligns across 8 bases. The CDR3 covers 12 residues. Per germline, CDR1 LNHDA and CDR2 SQIVND (reference sequence). V gave up 5 bases and J gave up 5 bases; unmatched junction bases: 1. The CDR3 sequence is CASSYRGETQYF. The CDR3 DNA follows: TGTGCCAGTAGTTACAGGGGGGAGACCCAGTACTTC.

This clone was observed many times. The V and J genes are TRBV11-2 and TRBJ1-1, with D perhaps TRBD1 (5 bases). The CDR3 covers 13 residues. Germline lookup yields CDR1 SGHAT and CDR2 FQNNGV. Trimming removed 1 base from V and 6 bases from J, with 9 bases in between. CDR3 DNA sequence: TGTGCCAGCAGCTTAGTACGGACACCTGAAGCTTTCTTT. As protein: CASSLVRTPEAFF.

The sample holds a few counts of this clone. At one end the junction does not follow the germline gene, possibly because of a read error. Different DNA sequences within this sample yield the same CDR3. The chain recombines TRBV7-8 with TRBJ2-3; TRBD1 might be the D (6 bases). Looked up from germline, CDR1 is SGHVS and CDR2 is FQNEAQ. This CDR3 comprises 14 residues. The CDR3 reads CASSLSRRTDTQYF. DNA for the CDR3: TGTGCCAGCAGCTTATCCCGGAGGACAGACACGCAGTATTTT.